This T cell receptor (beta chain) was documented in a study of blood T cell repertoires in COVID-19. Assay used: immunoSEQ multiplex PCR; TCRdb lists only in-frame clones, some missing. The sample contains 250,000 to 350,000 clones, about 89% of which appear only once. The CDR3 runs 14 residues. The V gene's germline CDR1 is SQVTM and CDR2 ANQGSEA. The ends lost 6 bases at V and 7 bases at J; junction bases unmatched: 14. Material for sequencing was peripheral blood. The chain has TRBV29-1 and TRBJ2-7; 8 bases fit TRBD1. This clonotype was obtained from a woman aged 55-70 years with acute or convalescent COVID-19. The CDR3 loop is CSVIMAGGEGEQYF. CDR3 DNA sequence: TGCAGCGTCATCATGGCAGGGGGCGAGGGTGAGCAGTACTTC.